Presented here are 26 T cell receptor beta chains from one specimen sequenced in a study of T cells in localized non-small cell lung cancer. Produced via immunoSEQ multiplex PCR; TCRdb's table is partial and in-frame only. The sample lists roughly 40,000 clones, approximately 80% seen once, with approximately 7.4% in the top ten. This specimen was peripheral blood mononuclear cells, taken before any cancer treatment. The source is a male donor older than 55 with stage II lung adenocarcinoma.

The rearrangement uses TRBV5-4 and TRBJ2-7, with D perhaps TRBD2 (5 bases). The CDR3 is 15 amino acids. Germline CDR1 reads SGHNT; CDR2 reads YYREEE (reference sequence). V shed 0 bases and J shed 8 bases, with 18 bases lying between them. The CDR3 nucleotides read TGTGCCAGCAGCTTGGGCGGTGGGAGCCTCAGCCAGCAGTACTTC. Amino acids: CASSLGGGSLSQQYF.

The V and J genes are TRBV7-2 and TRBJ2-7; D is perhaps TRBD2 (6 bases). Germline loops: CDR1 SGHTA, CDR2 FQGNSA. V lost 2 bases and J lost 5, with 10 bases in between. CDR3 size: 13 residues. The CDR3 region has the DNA TGTGCCAGCAGCTTATACCAGCGGGACGAGCAGTACTTC. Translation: CASSLYQRDEQYF.

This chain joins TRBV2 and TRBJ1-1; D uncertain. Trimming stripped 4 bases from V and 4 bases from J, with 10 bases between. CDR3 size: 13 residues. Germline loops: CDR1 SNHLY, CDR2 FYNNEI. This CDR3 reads CASSGIEGTEAFF. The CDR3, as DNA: TGTGCCAGCAGTGGCATTGAGGGCACTGAAGCTTTCTTT. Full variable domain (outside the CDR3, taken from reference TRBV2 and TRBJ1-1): EPEVTQTPSHQVTQMGQEVILRCVPISNHLYFYWYRQILGQKVEFLVSFYNNEISEKSEIFDDQFSVERPDGSNFTLKIRSTKLEDSAMYFCASSGIEGTEAFFGQGTRLTVV.

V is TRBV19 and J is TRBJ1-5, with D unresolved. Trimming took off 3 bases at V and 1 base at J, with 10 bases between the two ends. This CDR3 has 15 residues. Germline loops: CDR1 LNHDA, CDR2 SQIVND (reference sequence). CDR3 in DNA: TGTGCCAGTAGTATCGGTTACCAGAGCAATCAGCCCCAGCATTTT. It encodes CASSIGYQSNQPQHF.

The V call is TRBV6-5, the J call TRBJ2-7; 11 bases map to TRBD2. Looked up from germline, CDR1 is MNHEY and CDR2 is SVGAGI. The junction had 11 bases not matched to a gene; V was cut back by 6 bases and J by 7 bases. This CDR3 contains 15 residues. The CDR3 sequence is CASSLTSGTPLEQYF. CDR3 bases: TGTGCCAGCAGCTTGACTAGCGGGACGCCCTTGGAGCAGTACTTC.

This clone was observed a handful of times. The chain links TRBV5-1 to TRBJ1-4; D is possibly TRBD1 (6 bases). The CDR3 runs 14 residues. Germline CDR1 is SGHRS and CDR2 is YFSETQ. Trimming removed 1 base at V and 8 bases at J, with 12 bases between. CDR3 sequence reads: CASSLQQGGEKLFF. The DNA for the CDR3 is TGCGCCAGCAGCTTGCAACAGGGAGGCGAAAAACTGTTTTTT.

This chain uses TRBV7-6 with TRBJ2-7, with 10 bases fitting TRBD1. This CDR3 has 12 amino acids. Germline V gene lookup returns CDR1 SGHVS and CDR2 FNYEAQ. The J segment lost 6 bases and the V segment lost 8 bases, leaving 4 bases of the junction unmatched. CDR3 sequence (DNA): TGTGCCAGCGGGGACAGGGGAAGCGAGCAGTACTTC. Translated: CASGDRGSEQYF. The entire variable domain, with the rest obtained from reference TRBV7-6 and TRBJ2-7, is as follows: GAGVSQSPRYKVTKRGQDVALRCDPISGHVSLYWYRQALGQGPEFLTYFNYEAQQDKSGLPNDRFSAERPEGSISTLTIQRTEQRDSAMYRCASGDRGSEQYFGPGTRLTVT.

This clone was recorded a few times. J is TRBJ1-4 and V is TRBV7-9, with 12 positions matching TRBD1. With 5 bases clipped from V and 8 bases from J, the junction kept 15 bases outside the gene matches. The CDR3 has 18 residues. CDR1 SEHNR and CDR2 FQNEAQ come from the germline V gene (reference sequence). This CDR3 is CASSPSPGTGGEDEKLFF. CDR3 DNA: TGTGCCAGCAGCCCGAGTCCCGGGACAGGGGGCGAGGACGAAAAACTGTTTTTT.

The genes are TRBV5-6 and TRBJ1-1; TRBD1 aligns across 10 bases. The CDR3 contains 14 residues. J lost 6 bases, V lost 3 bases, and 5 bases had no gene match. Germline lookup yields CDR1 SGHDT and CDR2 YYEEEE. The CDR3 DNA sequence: TGTGCCAGCAGCTATGGACAGGGGGTGTCTGAAGCTTTCTTT. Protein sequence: CASSYGQGVSEAFF.

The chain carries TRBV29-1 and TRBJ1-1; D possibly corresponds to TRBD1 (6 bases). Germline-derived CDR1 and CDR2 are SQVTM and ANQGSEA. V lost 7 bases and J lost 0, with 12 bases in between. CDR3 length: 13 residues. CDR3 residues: CSGGGSLNTEAFF. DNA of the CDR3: TGCAGCGGGGGGGGCTCTCTGAACACTGAAGCTTTCTTT.

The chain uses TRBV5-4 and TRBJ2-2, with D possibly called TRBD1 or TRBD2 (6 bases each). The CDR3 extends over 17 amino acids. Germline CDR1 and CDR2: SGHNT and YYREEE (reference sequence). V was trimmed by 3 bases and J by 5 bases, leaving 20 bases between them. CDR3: CASSSATGGRFTGELFF. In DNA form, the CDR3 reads TGTGCCAGCAGCTCAGCCACTGGGGGGCGTTTTACCGGGGAGCTGTTTTTT. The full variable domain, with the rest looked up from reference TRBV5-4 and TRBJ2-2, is ETGVTQSPTHLIKTRGQQVTLRCSSQSGHNTVSWYQQALGQGPQFIFQYYREEENGRGNFPPRFSGLQFPNYSSELNVNALELDDSALYLCASSSATGGRFTGELFFGEGSRLTVL.

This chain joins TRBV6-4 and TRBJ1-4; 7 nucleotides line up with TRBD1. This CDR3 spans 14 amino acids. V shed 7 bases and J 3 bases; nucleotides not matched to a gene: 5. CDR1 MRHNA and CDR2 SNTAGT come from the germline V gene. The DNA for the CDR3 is TGTGCCAGCACAGCGGGACAGCCTAATGAAAAACTGTTTTTT. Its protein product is CASTAGQPNEKLFF.

The CDR3 DNA reads as TGTGCCAGCAGCGCCGGGCCTCTCTACGAGCAGTACTTC. This codes for CASSAGPLYEQYF. The chain recombines TRBV6-5 with TRBJ2-7; D uncertain. Trimming removed 6 bases from V and 3 bases from J, with 12 bases in between. The CDR3 extends over 13 amino acids. The germline CDR1 and CDR2 sequences are MNHEY and SVGAGI.

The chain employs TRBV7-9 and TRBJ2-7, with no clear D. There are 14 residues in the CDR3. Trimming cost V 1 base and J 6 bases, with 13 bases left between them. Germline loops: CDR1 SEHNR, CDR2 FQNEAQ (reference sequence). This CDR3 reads CASSLGAPVFEQYF. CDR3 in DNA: TGTGCCAGCAGCTTAGGGGCCCCAGTGTTCGAGCAGTACTTC.

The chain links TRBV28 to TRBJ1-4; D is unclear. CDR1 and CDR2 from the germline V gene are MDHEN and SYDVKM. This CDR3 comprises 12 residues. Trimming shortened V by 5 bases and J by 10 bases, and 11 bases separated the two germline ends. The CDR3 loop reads CASSPGGGKLFF. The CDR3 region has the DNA TGTGCCAGCAGTCCGGGAGGAGGAAAACTGTTTTTT.

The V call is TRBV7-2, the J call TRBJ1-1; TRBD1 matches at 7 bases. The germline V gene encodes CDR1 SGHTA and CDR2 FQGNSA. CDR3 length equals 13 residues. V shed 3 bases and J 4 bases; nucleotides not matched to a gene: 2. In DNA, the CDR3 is TGTGCCAGCAGCTTCCGACAGGGCACTGAAGCTTTCTTT. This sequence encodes CASSFRQGTEAFF.

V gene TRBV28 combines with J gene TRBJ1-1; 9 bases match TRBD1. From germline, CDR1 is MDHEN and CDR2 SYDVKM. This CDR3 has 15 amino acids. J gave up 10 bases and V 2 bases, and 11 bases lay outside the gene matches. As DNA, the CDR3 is TGTGCCAGCAGTTTAAATAACAGGGGGCAAGCTGGAGCTTTCTTT. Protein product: CASSLNNRGQAGAFF.

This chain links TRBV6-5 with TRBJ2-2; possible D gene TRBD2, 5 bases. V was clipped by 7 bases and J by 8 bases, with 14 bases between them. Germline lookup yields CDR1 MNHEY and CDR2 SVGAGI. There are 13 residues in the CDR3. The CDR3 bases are TGTGCCAGCACCGACGGGCGGGTGGGGGAGCTGTTTTTT. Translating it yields CASTDGRVGELFF.

The CDR3 here is CASSDGATSDEQFF. The CDR3, as DNA: TGTGCCAGCAGTGACGGCGCGACTAGCGATGAGCAGTTCTTC. This rearrangement joins TRBV2 to TRBJ2-1; 8 nucleotides line up with TRBD2. The length of the CDR3 is 14 residues. Germline lookup yields CDR1 SNHLY and CDR2 FYNNEI. The V gene end was trimmed by 3 bases and the J gene end by 8 bases; junction bases not matched to a gene: 6.

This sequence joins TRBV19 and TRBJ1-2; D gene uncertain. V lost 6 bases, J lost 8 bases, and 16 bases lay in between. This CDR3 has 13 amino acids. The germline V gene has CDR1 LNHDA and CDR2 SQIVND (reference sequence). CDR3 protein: CASSQRDTGGYTF. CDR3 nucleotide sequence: TGTGCCAGTAGCCAGCGCGACACGGGCGGCTACACCTTC.

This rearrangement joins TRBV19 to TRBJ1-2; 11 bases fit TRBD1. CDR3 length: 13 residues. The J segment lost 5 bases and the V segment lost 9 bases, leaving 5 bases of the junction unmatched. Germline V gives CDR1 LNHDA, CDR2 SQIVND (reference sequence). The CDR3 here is CASRGTGGYGYTF. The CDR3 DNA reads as TGTGCCAGCAGAGGGACAGGGGGTTATGGCTACACCTTC.

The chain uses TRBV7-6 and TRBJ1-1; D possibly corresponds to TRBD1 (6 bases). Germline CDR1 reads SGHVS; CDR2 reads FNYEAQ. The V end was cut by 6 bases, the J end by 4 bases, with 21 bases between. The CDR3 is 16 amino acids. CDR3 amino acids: CASSKGAGAGGTEAFF. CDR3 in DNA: TGTGCCAGCAGTAAAGGGGCAGGGGCTGGAGGCACTGAAGCTTTCTTT.

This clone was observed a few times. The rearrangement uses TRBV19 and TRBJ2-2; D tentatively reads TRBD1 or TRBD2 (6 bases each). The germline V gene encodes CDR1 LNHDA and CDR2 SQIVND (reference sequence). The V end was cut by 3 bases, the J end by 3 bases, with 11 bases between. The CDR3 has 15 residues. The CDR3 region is CASSMAGGDTGELFF. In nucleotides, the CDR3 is TGTGCCAGTAGTATGGCCGGGGGCGACACCGGGGAGCTGTTTTTT.

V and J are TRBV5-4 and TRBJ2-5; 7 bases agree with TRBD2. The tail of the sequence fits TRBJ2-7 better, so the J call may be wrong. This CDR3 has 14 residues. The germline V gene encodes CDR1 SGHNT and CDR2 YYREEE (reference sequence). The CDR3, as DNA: TGTGCCAGCAGCCGAACTAGCGCCAACTACGAGCAGTACTTC. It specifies CASSRTSANYEQYF.

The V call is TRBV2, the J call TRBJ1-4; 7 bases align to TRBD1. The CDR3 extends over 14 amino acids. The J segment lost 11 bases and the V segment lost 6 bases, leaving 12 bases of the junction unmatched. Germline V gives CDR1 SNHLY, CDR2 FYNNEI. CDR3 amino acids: CASSDDRARRKLFF. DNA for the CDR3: TGTGCCAGCAGCGATGACAGGGCGAGGAGGAAACTGTTTTTT.

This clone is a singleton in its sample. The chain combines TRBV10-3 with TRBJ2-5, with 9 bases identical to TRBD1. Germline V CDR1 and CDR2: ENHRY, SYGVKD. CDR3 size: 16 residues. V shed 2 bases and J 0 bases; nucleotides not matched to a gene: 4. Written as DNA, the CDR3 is TGTGCCATCAGTGAGCCGGACAGGGGTGACCAAGAGACCCAGTACTTC. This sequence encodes CAISEPDRGDQETQYF.